This TCR beta chain was sequenced for a study of blood T cells in healthy people across ages. Overall study results and limits: A strong correlation between TCR beta diversity and naive T cell percentage was seen. Observed TCR beta diversity per million T cells went down as age went up. This fall followed a roughly linear course with age.

Together with a sample-barcoded 5' primer, a J-beta primer mix was included in a second PCR lasting about 6 to 11 cycles. Each CDR3 protein gets one entry after TCRdb re-called the 5' RACE reads with MiXCR. The table lists under 2,000,000 distinct CDR3 sequences, approximately 50% of them singletons. Regarding this clonotype: The antigen remains unidentified.

The CDR3 totals 15 residues. Per the germline V gene, CDR1 is DFQATT and CDR2 is SNEGSKA (reference sequence). Trimming took 5 bases from V and 3 from J, leaving 17 bases between them. The rearrangement joins TRBV20-1 to TRBJ1-5, with a possible D match to TRBD1 (6 bases). Input material: blood. This sequence originates from a woman in her thirties or forties in good health. This CDR3 is CSAFLPGQSNQPQHF. In DNA, the CDR3 is TGCAGTGCTTTCCTCCCCGGACAGTCCAATCAGCCCCAGCATTTT.